Below, 25 T cell receptor beta chains from the same sample are listed, as sequenced in a study of T cell clonality in common variable immunodeficiency. Assay used: immunoSEQ multiplex PCR; TCRdb lists only in-frame clones, some missing. In total the sample includes about 35,000 clones, none of them seen once. Source material: peripheral blood mononuclear cells. These receptor sequences come from a person between 18 and 75 years old in good health.

This clone was seen at least ten times. The read stops 3 residues short of the end of the CDR3; the missing end is completed from the germline J gene. J is TRBJ1-1 and V is TRBV10-3; a possible D gene is TRBD1 (5 bases). The CDR3 loop spans 14 amino acids. Germline assignment: CDR1 ENHRY and CDR2 SYGVKD. The V gene lost 5 bases and the J gene lost 2 bases, with 12 bases spanning the gap. Here the CDR3 reads CAISQGVGNTEAFF. The sequenced CDR3 bases are TGTGCCATCAGTCAAGGGGTTGGAAACACTGAA.

A note on this clone: From the germline J gene comes the end of the CDR3, since the read stops 3 residues before it. The chain is built from TRBV6-9 and TRBJ2-1; TRBD2 agrees at 13 bases. V was clipped by 4 bases and J by 1 base; unmatched bases: 7. The CDR3 covers 18 residues. Per germline, CDR1 MNHGY and CDR2 SVAAGI. The CDR3 bases that were read are TGTGCCAGCAGTTTGGGGACTAGCGGGACGCAGTCCTACAATGAG. Protein sequence: CASSLGTSGTQSYNE. The full CDR3 sequence reads CASSLGTSGTQSYNEQFF.

At least ten counts were recorded for this clone. With the read ending 3 residues before the CDR3 end, the germline J gene is used to fill in that end. The chain has TRBV7-6 and TRBJ2-5; TRBD2 is a possible D gene (5 bases). V was clipped by 1 base and J by 7 bases, with 13 bases between them. CDR1 and CDR2 (germline): SGHVS, FNYEAQ. This CDR3 is 14 amino acids long. This CDR3 is CASSLETVRGTQYF. The sequenced part of the CDR3 DNA is TGTGCCAGCAGCTTAGAGACGGTCCGGGGGACC.

This clone appeared many times. Read sequence stops 3 residues before the CDR3 end, and the germline J gene provides the missing end. J is TRBJ2-2 and V is TRBV11-2; 10 nucleotides match TRBD1. Looked up from germline, CDR1 is SGHAT and CDR2 is FQNNGV. There are 15 residues in the CDR3. Trimming removed 3 bases from V and 3 bases from J; junction bases left unmatched: 1. The CDR3 protein is CASSLGQGYTGELFF. The sequenced part of the CDR3 DNA is TGTGCCAGCAGCTTGGGACAGGGGTACACCGGGGAG. The whole variable domain, filled in from reference TRBV11-2 and TRBJ2-2, reads EAGVAQSPRYKIIEKRQSVAFWCNPISGHATLYWYQQILGQGPKLLIQFQNNGVVDDSQLPKDRFSAERLKGVDSTLKIQPAKLEDSAVYLCASSLGQGYTGELFFGEGSRLTVL.

Of note for this clone: The read halts 3 residues ahead of the CDR3 end, with the missing end drawn from the germline J gene. The same CDR3 is also encoded by other DNA sequences in this sample. This chain joins TRBV7-3 and TRBJ2-1; D may be TRBD2 (7 bases). Germline CDR1 and CDR2: SGHTA and FQGTGA. Trimming cost V 4 bases and J 9 bases, with 22 bases left between them. This CDR3 is 16 amino acids long. The CDR3 sequence is CASSSPGGPRRGEQFF. CDR3 bases read: TGTGCCAGCAGCTCCCCGGGGGGCCCCCGCCGGGGTGAG.

This clone came up a few times. A clone one base away is much larger, so this may be a read error. The read gets to within 3 residues of the CDR3 end, and the germline J gene fills in the rest. The chain carries TRBV11-2 and TRBJ2-2, with 9 nucleotides matching TRBD2. This CDR3 contains 14 residues. Germline V lookup: CDR1 SGHAT, CDR2 FQNNGV. V gave up 6 bases and J gave up 1 base; unmatched junction bases: 0. The CDR3 reads CASRLAGNTGELFF. Incomplete CDR3 DNA: TGTGCCAGCAGACTAGCGGGGAACACCGGGGAG.

This clone occurred many times. The read finishes 3 residues shy of the CDR3 end, and the germline J gene is used to complete it. This chain links TRBV29-1 with TRBJ2-7; 10 nucleotides match TRBD1. This CDR3 comprises 15 residues. The junction had 5 bases not matched to a gene; V was cut back by 0 bases and J by 3 bases. The germline CDR1 and CDR2 sequences are SQVTM and ANQGSEA. Partial CDR3 DNA: TGCAGCGTTGAAGATATGACAGGGGGCCTCTACGAG. Translation gives CSVEDMTGGLYE. The entire CDR3 sequence reads CSVEDMTGGLYEQYF.

This clone was counted ten times or more. This chain's CDR3 is CASNFPGGEQYF. Partial CDR3 DNA: TGCGCCAGCAACTTCCCAGGGGGCGAG. The rearrangement links TRBV5-1 to TRBJ2-7, with 7 positions matching TRBD1. Coverage ceases 3 residues before the CDR3 finishes, and the germline J gene fills in the end. Germline CDR1 reads SGHRS; CDR2 reads YFSETQ. The CDR3 loop spans 12 amino acids. J was trimmed by 6 bases and V by 6 bases; bases with no gene match: 6.

A remark on this clone: Read sequence stops 3 residues before the CDR3 end, and the germline J gene provides the missing end. The rearrangement links TRBV2 to TRBJ2-3; D is undetermined. Germline V CDR1 and CDR2: SNHLY, FYNNEI. The CDR3 totals 12 residues. The covered CDR3 bases are TGTGCCAGCTCCCTTCAGGATCAGCCG. It is translated as CASSLQDQP. The CDR3 as a whole reads CASSLQDQPQYF.

This clone has ten or more counts. The sequenced CDR3 bases are TGTGCCAGCAGCGTAGGGCCCCTAGCGGCTAGCTCCTACAATGAG. This codes for CASSVGPLAASSYNE. The entire CDR3 protein is CASSVGPLAASSYNEQFF. The chain is built from TRBV9 and TRBJ2-1, with 7 nucleotides matching TRBD2. The CDR3 end lies 3 residues beyond the end of the read and is filled in from the germline J gene. The CDR3 runs 18 residues. The junction had 9 bases not matched to a gene; V was cut back by 0 bases and J by 0 bases. Germline V CDR1 and CDR2: SGDLS, YYNGEE.

This clone was detected many times. The CDR3 is cut off 3 residues early in the read; its end comes from the germline J gene. This rearrangement joins TRBV20-1 to TRBJ2-6; 7 bases agree with TRBD2. J lost 0 bases, V lost 1 base, and 3 bases had no gene match. The CDR3 length is 16 residues. The germline gives CDR1 DFQATT, CDR2 SNEGSKA (reference sequence). The CDR3 loop reads CSARGLAPSGANVLTF. The CDR3 bases that were read are TGCAGTGCTAGAGGACTAGCCCCCTCTGGGGCCAACGTC.

Of note for this clone: The read ends 3 residues shy of where the CDR3 ends; the end is completed using the germline J gene. The V gene is TRBV2, the J gene TRBJ1-1; tentative D call: TRBD1 (5 bases). The length of the CDR3 is 15 residues. Trimming left V 6 bases short and J 0 bases short, with 14 bases between. Per germline, CDR1 SNHLY and CDR2 FYNNEI. CDR3 residues: CASSVSTALNTEAFF. The sequenced part of the CDR3 DNA is TGTGCCAGCAGCGTTTCGACAGCGTTGAACACTGAA.

This clone was detected ten times or more. From the germline J gene comes the end of the CDR3, since the read stops 3 residues before it. This chain connects TRBV18 to TRBJ1-2; TRBD1 might be the D (6 bases). Germline V gives CDR1 KGHSH, CDR2 LQKENI. The CDR3 covers 14 residues. Deletions cut 2 bases from V and 2 bases from J, with 9 bases between. The CDR3 sequence is CASSPAGANYGYTF. Partial CDR3 DNA: TGTGCCAGCTCACCAGCAGGGGCCAACTATGGC.

This clone appeared many times. The CDR3 extends 3 residues past the end of the read, so its final part is completed from the germline J gene. The V call is TRBV20-1, the J call TRBJ1-2; D might be TRBD1 (5 bases). CDR3 length equals 11 residues. Between the trimmed V and J ends, which lost 3 bases and 6 bases, there was a span of 8 bases. The germline V gene has CDR1 DFQATT and CDR2 SNEGSKA (reference sequence). The covered CDR3 bases are TGCAGTGCTAGTTGGGGGGATGGC. Amino acids: CSASWGDG. The CDR3 reads in full as CSASWGDGYTF.

This clone was seen more than once but under ten times. The CDR3 goes on 3 residues after the read ends, and that part is filled in from the germline J gene. The V call is TRBV30, the J call TRBJ1-5; no definite D call. V lost 4 bases and J lost 1, with 14 bases in between. The CDR3 is made up of 15 amino acids. The V gene's germline CDR1 is GTSNPN and CDR2 SVGIG (reference sequence). CDR3 sequence reads: CAWTDSGGSNQPQHF. CDR3 DNA (partial): TGTGCCTGGACAGATAGCGGTGGGAGCAATCAGCCC.

This clone was observed many times. The missing CDR3 end, 3 residues past where the read stops, is filled in from the germline J gene. The chain combines TRBV13 with TRBJ1-2; the match to TRBD1 covers 7 bases. V was pared by 5 bases and J by 4 bases, with 4 bases of the junction left unmatched. The germline V gene encodes CDR1 PRHDT and CDR2 FYEKMQ (reference sequence). The CDR3 has 13 amino acids. The CDR3 sequence: CASSRDSLYGYTF. The sequenced CDR3 bases are TGTGCCAGCAGCCGGGACAGCCTCTATGGC.

This clone turned up a few times. A read error may explain this, as a much larger clone is one base away. From the germline J gene comes the end of the CDR3, since the read stops 3 residues before it. Other nucleotide sequences in the sample specify the same CDR3. V and J are TRBV30 and TRBJ1-3; TRBD1 might be the D (5 bases). CDR1 GTSNPN and CDR2 SVGIG come from the germline V gene (reference sequence). This CDR3 has 15 amino acids. Partial CDR3 DNA: TGTGCCTGGAGTCGGAGGCAGGACAAGCAAAACACA. Residues: CAWSRRQDKQNT. From start to end, the CDR3 is CAWSRRQDKQNTIYF.

This clone was recorded at least ten times. The read finishes 3 residues shy of the CDR3 end, and the germline J gene is used to complete it. The chain links TRBV5-4 to TRBJ2-1, with 9 positions matching TRBD1. The CDR3 is made up of 15 amino acids. The trim removed 0 bases at V and 6 bases at J, leaving 4 bases unmatched. Germline lookup yields CDR1 SGHNT and CDR2 YYREEE (reference sequence). The part of the CDR3 DNA that was read is TGTGCCAGCAGCTTGGGGGACAGGGACGCCAATGAG. It is translated as CASSLGDRDANE. The CDR3 as a whole reads CASSLGDRDANEQFF.

This clone turned up a few times. The DNA ends 3 residues before the CDR3 does, and the rest of the CDR3 is filled in from the germline J gene. The chain uses TRBV19 and TRBJ1-2; 8 bases align to TRBD1. CDR3 length equals 15 residues. The germline V gene encodes CDR1 LNHDA and CDR2 SQIVND (reference sequence). CDR3 DNA, as far as it was read: TGTGCCAGTAGTATCCGAATCCAGGGGGCCTACGAC. Amino acids: CASSIRIQGAYD. The CDR3, in full, reads CASSIRIQGAYDYTF. The variable domain in full, completed from reference TRBV19 and TRBJ1-2, reads DGGITQSPKYLFRKEGQNVTLSCEQNLNHDAMYWYRQDPGQGLRLIYYSQIVNDFQKGDIAEGYSVSREKKESFPLTVTSAQKNPTAFYLCASSIRIQGAYDYTFGSGTRLTVV.

At least ten counts were recorded for this clone. The read falls 3 residues short of the CDR3 end, and the missing part is taken from the germline J gene. The rearrangement joins TRBV6-1 to TRBJ1-5, with a possible D match to TRBD1 (6 bases). CDR3 length equals 15 residues. CDR1 is MNHNS, CDR2 SASEGT, per germline. The V gene lost 3 bases and the J gene lost 2 bases, with 11 bases spanning the gap. The sequenced part of the CDR3 DNA is TGTGCCAGCAGTGACGAGGGGGTCGGCAATCAGCCC. This sequence encodes CASSDEGVGNQP. Given in full, the CDR3 is CASSDEGVGNQPQHF.

This clone was observed at least ten times. From the germline J gene comes the end of the CDR3, since the read stops 3 residues before it. V and J are TRBV29-1 and TRBJ1-1; D gene uncertain. The CDR3 length is 11 residues. The V gene's germline CDR1 is SQVTM and CDR2 ANQGSEA. The V gene lost 6 bases and the J gene lost 4 bases, with 9 bases spanning the gap. Here the CDR3 reads CSVQRGTEAFF. CDR3 DNA (partial): TGCAGCGTGCAAAGAGGCACTGAA.

Many counts were recorded for this clone. The CDR3 DNA, read in part, is TGTGCCAGCTCACGTTCGAGGACTAATGAAAAA. Protein: CASSRSRTNEK. The complete CDR3 sequence is CASSRSRTNEKLFF. The chain links TRBV18 to TRBJ1-4; D not resolved. The CDR3 goes on 3 residues after the read ends, and that part is filled in from the germline J gene. Germline values: CDR1 KGHSH, CDR2 LQKENI. The ends were cut back, 4 bases at V and 2 bases at J, with 8 bases in the middle. The CDR3 has 14 residues.

This clone was observed a few times. The read finishes 3 residues shy of the CDR3 end, and the germline J gene is used to complete it. The rearrangement links TRBV2 to TRBJ1-2; 7 positions agree with TRBD1. After removal of 3 bases from V and 1 base from J, the junction contained 5 bases not matched to a gene. Germline V gene data show CDR1 as SNHLY and CDR2 as FYNNEI. The CDR3 extends over 15 amino acids. The CDR3 is CASSDIRGHNYGYTF. Partial CDR3 DNA: TGTGCCAGCAGTGATATTAGGGGGCATAACTATGGC. The full variable domain, rest sourced from reference TRBV2 and TRBJ1-2, is EPEVTQTPSHQVTQMGQEVILRCVPISNHLYFYWYRQILGQKVEFLVSFYNNEISEKSEIFDDQFSVERPDGSNFTLKIRSTKLEDSAMYFCASSDIRGHNYGYTFGSGTRLTVV.

This clone was seen many times. From the germline J gene comes the end of the CDR3, since the read stops 3 residues before it. The chain links TRBV5-1 to TRBJ1-5, with 9 bases lining up with TRBD1. The V and J ends lost 4 bases and 3 bases, in that order; junction bases with no gene match: 11. This CDR3 has 17 amino acids. Germline CDR1 reads SGHRS; CDR2 reads YFSETQ. The part of the CDR3 DNA that was read is TGCGCCAGCAGCCCGAAACACCGGGACAGGGACAATCAGCCC. It codes for CASSPKHRDRDNQP. The CDR3 in full is CASSPKHRDRDNQPQHF.

This clone has at least ten counts. The sequence runs out 3 residues before the end of the CDR3; the remainder is reconstructed from the germline J gene. This rearrangement joins TRBV19 to TRBJ1-2; possibly TRBD1 for D (5 bases). Per germline, CDR1 LNHDA and CDR2 SQIVND (reference sequence). The CDR3 totals 15 residues. The ends were cut back, 5 bases at V and 0 bases at J, with 13 bases in the middle. The CDR3 DNA, read in part, is TGTGCCAGTAGTTACCAGGGCACATCTAACTATGGC. Translation gives CASSYQGTSNYG. The CDR3 in full is CASSYQGTSNYGYTF.